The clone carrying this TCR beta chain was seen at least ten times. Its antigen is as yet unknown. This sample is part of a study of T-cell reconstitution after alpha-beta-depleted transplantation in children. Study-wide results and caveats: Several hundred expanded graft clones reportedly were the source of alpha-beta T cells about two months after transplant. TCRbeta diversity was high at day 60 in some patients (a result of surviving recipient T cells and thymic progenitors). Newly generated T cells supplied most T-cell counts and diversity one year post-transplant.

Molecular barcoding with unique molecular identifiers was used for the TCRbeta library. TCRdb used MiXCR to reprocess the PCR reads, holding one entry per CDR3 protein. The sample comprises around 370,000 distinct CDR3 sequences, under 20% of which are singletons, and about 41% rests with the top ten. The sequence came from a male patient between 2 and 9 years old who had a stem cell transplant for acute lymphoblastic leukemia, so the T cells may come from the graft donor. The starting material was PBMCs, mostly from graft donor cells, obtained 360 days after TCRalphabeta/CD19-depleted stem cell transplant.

CDR3 protein: CASSYSIKYTEAFF. CDR3 coding DNA: TGTGCCAGCAGTTACTCGATTAAGTACACTGAAGCTTTCTTT. The chain couples TRBV6-5 to TRBJ1-1; no firm D call. The length of the CDR3 is 14 residues. V was pared by 0 bases and J by 3 bases, with 8 bases between. The germline V gene has CDR1 MNHEY and CDR2 SVGAGI.